One and the same sample provided the 8 T cell receptor beta chains below, sequenced in a study of T cell repertoires in cytomegalovirus infection. TCRdb passed the reads through MiXCR, listing each CDR3 protein once. The sample gives roughly 500,000 distinct CDR3 sequences, about 15% of which show up once; about 24% is in the top ten. The sequencing sample was made of CD8+ T cells from PBMCs. The receptors shown here come from a human donor in good health (CMV status not recorded). Some clones in this sample may be carry-over from other donors' samples.

This clonotype came up many times. The chain employs TRBV12-3 or TRBV12-4 and TRBJ2-1; TRBD2 matches 7 bases. This CDR3 spans 16 amino acids. J was trimmed by 7 bases and V by 2 bases; bases with no gene match: 11. CDR3 loop: CASSLNSGPLDNEQFF. The CDR3 nucleotides are TGTGCCAGCAGTTTAAATAGCGGGCCCCTGGATAATGAGCAGTTCTTC.

This clonotype appeared many times. J is TRBJ2-7 and V is TRBV7-9; 8 positions match TRBD1. The junction had 10 bases not matched to a gene; V was cut back by 6 bases and J by 0 bases. The CDR3 is 16 amino acids. CDR1 and CDR2 (germline): SEHNR, FQNEAQ (reference sequence). The CDR3 protein is CASRGTTGATSYEQYF. The CDR3 nucleotides read TGTGCCAGCAGAGGTACGACAGGGGCGACCTCCTACGAGCAGTACTTC. Supplemented by reference TRBV7-9 and TRBJ2-7, the full variable domain reads DTGVSQNPRHKITKRGQNVTFRCDPISEHNRLYWYRQTLGQGPEFLTYFQNEAQLEKSRLLSDRFSAERPKGSFSTLEIQRTEQGDSAMYLCASRGTTGATSYEQYFGPGTRLTVT.

This rearrangement joins TRBV29-1 to TRBJ2-2, with 7 bases fitting TRBD2. There are 14 residues in the CDR3. Germline values: CDR1 SQVTM, CDR2 ANQGSEA. After removal of 4 bases from V and 4 bases from J, the junction contained 6 bases not matched to a gene. The CDR3 sequence is CSVGDYYSTGELFF. The CDR3 coding sequence is TGCAGCGTTGGGGACTACTATAGCACCGGGGAGCTGTTTTTT.

As concerns this clonotype: An end of the junction does not agree with germline; a read error may underlie this. The chain employs TRBV6-1 and TRBJ2-2; D is perhaps TRBD1 or TRBD2 (5 bases each). The CDR3 runs to 15 residues. The germline gives CDR1 MNHNS, CDR2 SASEGT. CDR3 DNA: TGTGCCAGAAGTGAATTGGGACGGAGAAGGGGGGAGCTGTTTTTT. It encodes CARSELGRRRGELFF.

This clonotype was found a few times. The gene calls are TRBV5-4 and TRBJ1-2; no clear D gene. CDR3 length: 15 residues. In germline, CDR1 is SGHNT, CDR2 YYREEE (reference sequence). V lost 2 bases and J lost 0, with 11 bases in between. CDR3 in amino acids: CASSFGRSSNYGYTF. The CDR3 coding sequence is TGTGCCAGCAGCTTCGGGAGATCGTCTAACTATGGCTACACCTTC. The full variable domain, completed using reference TRBV5-4 and TRBJ1-2, is ETGVTQSPTHLIKTRGQQVTLRCSSQSGHNTVSWYQQALGQGPQFIFQYYREEENGRGNFPPRFSGLQFPNYSSELNVNALELDDSALYLCASSFGRSSNYGYTFGSGTRLTVV.

This chain connects TRBV20-1 to TRBJ1-5; 8 bases map to TRBD1. The CDR3 spans 15 residues. After removal of 7 bases from V and 5 bases from J, the junction contained 13 bases not matched to a gene. The germline CDR1 and CDR2 sequences are DFQATT and SNEGSKA (reference sequence). For the CDR3, the DNA is TGCAGTGTCAGCTACCAGGGGGCCGAGTATCAGCCCCAGCATTTT. Its protein is CSVSYQGAEYQPQHF.

This clonotype was seen a few times. This rearrangement joins TRBV27 to TRBJ2-7; D is undetermined. Germline CDR1 is MNHEY and CDR2 is SMNVEV (reference sequence). V was shortened by 2 bases and J by 5 bases, with 10 bases between the two germline ends. The CDR3 is made up of 13 amino acids. CDR3 nucleotide sequence: TGTGCCAGCAGTTTAAACGCTCTTAACGAGCAGTACTTC. Amino acids: CASSLNALNEQYF.

This clonotype was recorded at least ten times. This sequence joins TRBV14 and TRBJ1-6, with D perhaps TRBD1 (6 bases). The V gene's germline CDR1 is SGHDN and CDR2 FVKESK. Trimming stripped 5 bases from V and 7 bases from J, with 21 bases between. The CDR3 spans 17 residues. The CDR3 spells CASSTSRSGGPNSPLHF. Here the CDR3 DNA reads TGTGCCAGCAGCACCTCACGATCGGGGGGCCCCAATTCACCCCTCCACTTT. The full variable domain, its missing parts supplied by reference TRBV14 and TRBJ1-6, is EAGVTQFPSHSVIEKGQTVTLRCDPISGHDNLYWYRRVMGKEIKFLLHFVKESKQDESGMPNNRFLAERTGGTYSTLKVQPAELEDSGVYFCASSTSRSGGPNSPLHFGNGTRLTVT.